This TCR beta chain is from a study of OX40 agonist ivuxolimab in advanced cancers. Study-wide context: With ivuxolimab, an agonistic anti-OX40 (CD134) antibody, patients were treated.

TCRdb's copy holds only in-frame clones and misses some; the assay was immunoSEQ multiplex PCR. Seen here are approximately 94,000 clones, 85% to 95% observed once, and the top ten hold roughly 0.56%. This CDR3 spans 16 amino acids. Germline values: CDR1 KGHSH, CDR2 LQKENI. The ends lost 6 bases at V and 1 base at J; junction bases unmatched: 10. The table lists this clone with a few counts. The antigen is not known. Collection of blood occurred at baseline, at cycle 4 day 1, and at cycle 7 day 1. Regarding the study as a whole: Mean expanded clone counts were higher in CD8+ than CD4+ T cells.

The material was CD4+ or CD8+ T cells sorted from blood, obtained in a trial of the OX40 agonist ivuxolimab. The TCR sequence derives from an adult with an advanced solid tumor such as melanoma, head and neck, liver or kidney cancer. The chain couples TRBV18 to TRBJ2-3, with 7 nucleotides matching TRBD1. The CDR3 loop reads CASSQLEGAGTDTQYF. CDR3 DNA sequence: TGTGCCAGCTCCCAACTCGAGGGGGCGGGCACAGATACGCAGTATTTT.